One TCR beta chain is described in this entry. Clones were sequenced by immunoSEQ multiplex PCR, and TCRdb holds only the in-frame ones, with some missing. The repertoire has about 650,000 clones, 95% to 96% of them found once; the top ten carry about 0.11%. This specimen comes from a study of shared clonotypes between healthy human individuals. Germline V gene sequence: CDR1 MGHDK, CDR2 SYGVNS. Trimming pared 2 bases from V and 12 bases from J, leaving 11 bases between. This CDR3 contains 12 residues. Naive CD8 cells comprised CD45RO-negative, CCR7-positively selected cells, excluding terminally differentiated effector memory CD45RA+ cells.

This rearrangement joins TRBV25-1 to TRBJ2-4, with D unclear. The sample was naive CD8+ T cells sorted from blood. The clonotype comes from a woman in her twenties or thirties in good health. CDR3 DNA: TGTGCCAGCAGTGAAGGCCCAGTCTGTCAGTACTTC. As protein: CASSEGPVCQYF.